The 24 T cell receptor beta chains in this list originate from one sample, sequenced in a study of Ad26.COV2.S vaccination and SARS-CoV-2 variants. The method was immunoSEQ multiplex PCR; TCRdb's version includes in-frame clones alone and lacks a portion of them. This table holds 440,000 or so clones, approximately 90% found once. Documented treatment: approximately 18 received Ad26.COV2.S at low or high dose, single or two shots; several received placebo; per-sample allocation not given. Vaccine and placebo recipients were sampled on day 63 after the first injection. This sample comprised peripheral blood, obtained in a trial of Ad26.COV2.S vaccine versus placebo. These receptors were collected from a person between 18 and 65 years old who received the Ad26.COV2.S COVID-19 vaccine or a placebo.

V and J are TRBV7-9 and TRBJ1-6, with no clear D. Trimming shortened V by 8 bases and J by 7 bases, and 12 bases separated the two germline ends. Per the germline V gene, CDR1 is SEHNR and CDR2 is FQNEAQ (reference sequence). The CDR3 runs 13 residues. This CDR3 reads CASSQTFNSPLHF. CDR3 DNA: TGTGCCAGCTCGCAGACCTTCAATTCACCCCTCCACTTT.

V usage is TRBV7-9 and J usage is TRBJ1-4, with unresolved D. V was cut by 4 bases and J by 6 bases, with 15 bases left in between. The germline gives CDR1 SEHNR, CDR2 FQNEAQ (reference sequence). This CDR3 spans 15 amino acids. This CDR3 reads CASSSREGIYEKLFF. CDR3 bases: TGTGCCAGCAGCTCTCGTGAGGGCATTTATGAAAAACTGTTTTTT.

V usage is TRBV7-9 and J usage is TRBJ1-2; D might be TRBD1 (5 bases). The CDR3 length is 15 residues. The V gene lost 0 bases and the J gene lost 7 bases, with 15 bases spanning the gap. Germline loops: CDR1 SEHNR, CDR2 FQNEAQ (reference sequence). DNA for the CDR3: TGTGCCAGCAGCTTAGCGCGGGGTGGGGCTCTTGGCTACACCTTC. Translating it yields CASSLARGGALGYTF. Drawing the rest from reference TRBV7-9 and TRBJ1-2, the complete variable domain is DTGVSQNPRHKITKRGQNVTFRCDPISEHNRLYWYRQTLGQGPEFLTYFQNEAQLEKSRLLSDRFSAERPKGSFSTLEIQRTEQGDSAMYLCASSLARGGALGYTFGSGTRLTVV.

The chain uses TRBV6-6 and TRBJ2-1; D gene unclear. The germline CDR1 and CDR2 sequences are MNHNY and SVGAGI (reference sequence). This CDR3 is built from 10 residues. The V end lost 6 bases, the J end lost 10 bases, and 7 bases lay between the germline ends. The CDR3: CASRYREQFF. CDR3 bases: TGTGCCAGCAGATACAGAGAGCAGTTCTTC.

CDR3 region: CASSQVAQRSNQPQHF. CDR3 DNA: TGCGCCAGCAGCCAAGTGGCGCAACGCTCCAATCAGCCCCAGCATTTT. This chain connects TRBV4-1 to TRBJ1-5; D not resolved. Germline loops: CDR1 MGHRA, CDR2 YSYEKL. Trimming cost V 1 base and J 3 bases, with 13 bases left between them. The CDR3 contains 16 residues.

This clone was recorded once. The chain links TRBV28 to TRBJ2-7, with 9 bases lining up with TRBD1. The ends lost 3 bases at V and 2 bases at J; junction bases unmatched: 5. The CDR3 length is 15 residues. Germline-derived CDR1 and CDR2 are MDHEN and SYDVKM. The CDR3 is CASSLGRDRAYEQYF. The CDR3 DNA follows: TGTGCCAGCAGTTTGGGTCGGGACAGGGCCTACGAGCAGTACTTC.

This clone was observed once. In DNA form, the CDR3 reads TGTGCCAGCAGTTATGACAGGACCTATGGCTACACCTTC. Protein: CASSYDRTYGYTF. The rearrangement links TRBV6-2 or TRBV6-3 to TRBJ1-2; maybe TRBD1 (6 bases). The CDR3 spans 13 residues. The V and J ends lost 3 bases and 4 bases respectively, with 9 bases between them. The germline gives CDR1 MNHEY, CDR2 SVGEGT.

This chain connects TRBV7-2 to TRBJ2-7; D gene unclear. V was pared by 5 bases and J by 3 bases, with 11 bases between. There are 13 residues in the CDR3. Germline CDR1 and CDR2: SGHTA and FQGNSA. For the CDR3, the DNA is TGTGCCAGCAGCCCCCCCGGTCGCTACGAGCAGTACTTC. As protein: CASSPPGRYEQYF.

The V gene is TRBV7-9, the J gene TRBJ2-7, with D possibly being TRBD1 (5 bases). The CDR3 loop spans 16 amino acids. The V gene lost 4 bases and the J gene lost 7 bases, with 23 bases spanning the gap. The germline V gene has CDR1 SEHNR and CDR2 FQNEAQ (reference sequence). Here the CDR3 reads CASSSTTDLHFEEQYF. DNA for the CDR3: TGTGCCAGCAGCTCCACGACAGACCTCCATTTCGAAGAGCAGTACTTC. Supplemented by reference TRBV7-9 and TRBJ2-7, the full variable domain reads DTGVSQNPRHKITKRGQNVTFRCDPISEHNRLYWYRQTLGQGPEFLTYFQNEAQLEKSRLLSDRFSAERPKGSFSTLEIQRTEQGDSAMYLCASSSTTDLHFEEQYFGPGTRLTVT.

V usage is TRBV6-5 and J usage is TRBJ1-1; 7 bases are shared with TRBD1. The germline CDR1 and CDR2 sequences are MNHEY and SVGAGI. Trimming cost V 4 bases and J 3 bases; bases outside gene matches: 8. This CDR3 is built from 15 residues. The CDR3 bases are TGTGCCAGCAGTTTCCTCCCAGGGGGGGACACTGAAGCTTTCTTT. Residues: CASSFLPGGDTEAFF.

V gene TRBV7-2 combines with J gene TRBJ1-1; TRBD1 is a possible D gene (5 bases). Trimming shortened V by 7 bases and J by 5 bases, and 23 bases separated the two germline ends. The CDR3 runs 16 residues. Germline CDR1 is SGHTA and CDR2 is FQGNSA. As DNA, the CDR3 is TGTGCCAGCACCCCAAGCCCCGCCGGGGGATTAACTGAAGCTTTCTTT. Translating it yields CASTPSPAGGLTEAFF.

The rearrangement joins TRBV5-5 to TRBJ2-1; D remains unclear. The V end lost 0 bases, the J end lost 3 bases, and 7 bases lay between the germline ends. CDR3 size: 14 residues. Germline CDR1 and CDR2: SGHKS and YYEKEE (reference sequence). The CDR3 sequence is CASSLEANYNEQFF. The CDR3 nucleotides read TGTGCCAGCAGCTTGGAGGCCAACTACAATGAGCAGTTCTTC.

The V call is TRBV5-1, the J call TRBJ2-5; TRBD1 is a possible D gene (6 bases). The CDR3 contains 15 residues. Trimming took off 2 bases at V and 0 bases at J, with 11 bases between the two ends. CDR1 is SGHRS and CDR2 is YFSETQ in the germline V gene. The CDR3 DNA reads TGCGCCAGCAGCTTATCACAGGGCCACCAAGAGACCCAGTACTTC. It is translated as CASSLSQGHQETQYF.

The chain combines TRBV7-2 with TRBJ2-5; D uncertain. Germline-derived CDR1 and CDR2 are SGHTA and FQGNSA. Deletions cut 5 bases from V and 7 bases from J, with 17 bases between. The CDR3 has 14 residues. CDR3 sequence reads: CASSPIEPVGTQYF. For the CDR3, the DNA is TGTGCCAGCAGCCCCATCGAACCGGTCGGGACCCAGTACTTC.

CDR3 region: CASRKDTTDTQYF. The CDR3 DNA follows: TGTGCCAGTAGAAAGGACACCACAGATACGCAGTATTTT. The chain is built from TRBV19 and TRBJ2-3; TRBD1 might be the D (5 bases). Trimming took off 6 bases at V and 2 bases at J, with 9 bases between the two ends. The CDR3 length is 13 residues. In germline, CDR1 is LNHDA, CDR2 SQIVND (reference sequence).

This clone was observed a few times. V is TRBV10-2 and J is TRBJ1-5; the D is unclear. CDR1 WSHSY and CDR2 SAAADI come from the germline V gene. The CDR3 has 11 amino acids. V lost 3 bases to trimming and J lost 7 bases, with 4 bases between them. DNA of the CDR3: TGCGCCAGCAGTGATGGCCAGCCCCAGCATTTT. This sequence encodes CASSDGQPQHF.

The V and J genes are TRBV10-3 and TRBJ2-7; D might be TRBD1 (5 bases). CDR3 length: 13 residues. Germline V CDR1 and CDR2: ENHRY, SYGVKD. V was shortened by 4 bases and J by 6 bases, with 13 bases between the two germline ends. CDR3 in amino acids: CAISGIDSSEQYF. As DNA, the CDR3 is TGTGCCATCAGTGGTATTGACAGTTCCGAGCAGTACTTC.

This clone was found a few times. V gene TRBV10-2 combines with J gene TRBJ2-7; no definite D call. CDR1 and CDR2 (germline): WSHSY, SAAADI. V was shortened by 4 bases and J by 2 bases, with 12 bases between the two germline ends. CDR3 length: 14 residues. The CDR3 loop is CASSGWSPPYEQYF. The CDR3 DNA follows: TGCGCCAGCAGTGGCTGGAGCCCCCCCTACGAGCAGTACTTC.

The CDR3 sequence: CASTAGTGFANTEAFF. CDR3 DNA sequence: TGTGCCAGTACCGCCGGGACAGGCTTTGCGAACACTGAAGCTTTCTTT. The J gene is TRBJ1-1, the V gene TRBV19; 8 positions agree with TRBD1. The CDR3 is made up of 16 amino acids. Germline-derived CDR1 and CDR2 are LNHDA and SQIVND (reference sequence). J lost 1 base, V lost 7 bases, and 11 bases had no gene match.

J is TRBJ2-7 and V is TRBV10-3, with D perhaps matching TRBD1 (6 bases). CDR3 size: 13 residues. V lost 4 bases to trimming and J lost 3 bases, with 10 bases between them. The germline V gene encodes CDR1 ENHRY and CDR2 SYGVKD. DNA of the CDR3: TGTGCCATCAGTGGGGGGCTTAACTACGAGCAGTACTTC. Its translation is CAISGGLNYEQYF.

In this sample, this clone turned up once. This sequence joins TRBV7-9 and TRBJ1-1; 7 bases line up with TRBD1. The CDR3 contains 15 residues. Germline V gene lookup returns CDR1 SEHNR and CDR2 FQNEAQ (reference sequence). Trimming took 8 bases from V and 0 from J; bases not matched to a gene: 9. CDR3 coding DNA: TGTGCCAGCGGTGGGACAGAAGAAATGAACACTGAAGCTTTCTTT. The encoded protein is CASGGTEEMNTEAFF.

On this clone: Other DNA sequences within the sample encode an identical CDR3. This chain joins TRBV18 and TRBJ2-5; D may be TRBD2 (6 bases). V gave up 3 bases and J gave up 4 bases, with 12 bases separating them. CDR3 length: 14 residues. The germline CDR1 and CDR2 sequences are KGHSH and LQKENI. The CDR3 region is CASSPGTGGETQYF. The CDR3 bases are TGTGCCAGCTCACCGGGGACTGGGGGAGAGACCCAGTACTTC.

The chain joins TRBV19 to TRBJ2-1; 12 positions match TRBD1. Germline V gene lookup returns CDR1 LNHDA and CDR2 SQIVND (reference sequence). With V trimmed by 6 bases and J by 3 bases, 6 bases remained unmatched. The CDR3 runs to 16 residues. The CDR3: CASSPGTGGVYNEQFF. The CDR3 DNA reads TGTGCCAGTAGCCCCGGGACAGGGGGCGTCTACAATGAGCAGTTCTTC.

This clone has at least ten counts. The CDR3 nucleotides read TGTGCCAGCAGTTACTCCTGGGACAGGGTCCACGAGCAGTACTTC. This gives the protein CASSYSWDRVHEQYF. This chain uses TRBV6-5 with TRBJ2-7, with 9 bases that match TRBD1. Germline V gene data show CDR1 as MNHEY and CDR2 as SVGAGI. CDR3 size: 15 residues. Unmatched junction bases numbered 5, after V lost 0 bases and J lost 5 bases.